This TCR beta chain was recovered during a study of OX40 agonist ivuxolimab in advanced cancers. Patients were ruled out by autoimmune disease history or systemic immunosuppression. This CDR3 is built from 17 residues. Germline V gives CDR1 MNHNS, CDR2 SASEGT. V was shortened by 3 bases and J by 0 bases, with 17 bases between the two germline ends. Assay used: immunoSEQ multiplex PCR; TCRdb lists only in-frame clones, some missing. Of tens of thousands of clones in the sample, around 90% were seen once. The receptor was derived from an adult with an advanced solid tumor such as melanoma, head and neck, liver or kidney cancer. Sequencing used CD4+ or CD8+ T cells sorted from blood, obtained in a trial of the OX40 agonist ivuxolimab. V usage is TRBV6-1 and J usage is TRBJ2-5, with D tentatively TRBD2 (7 bases). CDR3 in DNA: TGTGCCAGCAGTGAGAGTCCGGGGGGCCCCAACCAAGAGACCCAGTACTTC. Its translation is CASSESPGGPNQETQYF.